This record looks at one T cell receptor (beta chain) sequence and its context. Its cognate antigen is unknown. This entry is derived from a study of cytomegalovirus exposure and HLA in healthy donors. Findings and caveats of the study: Analysis performed later found under 20,000 TCR beta sequences associated with HLA alleles at 0.05 false discovery rate. Prior analysis indicated that the majority of TCR beta V segments exhibited productivity approximately 87% or approximately 30% of the time.

The CDR3 length is 16 residues. CDR1 GTSNPN and CDR2 SVGIG come from the germline V gene (reference sequence). Between the trimmed V and J ends, which lost 0 bases and 6 bases, there was a span of 18 bases. In the PCR, 60 Vbeta and 13 Jbeta primers were used. Here immunoSEQ multiplex PCR was the method, and the copy in TCRdb shows in-frame clones only, minus some. The sample yields about 200,000 clones, about 72% seen once. This sequence was found in a male donor in good health and CMV-seronegative. Sequenced sample: PBMCs. This chain links TRBV30 with TRBJ1-5; the D is unclear. DNA for the CDR3: TGTGCCTGGAGTGTACGAGCAGGATTGGGCGTTCAGCCCCAGCATTTT. Translated: CAWSVRAGLGVQPQHF.